The 4 T cell receptor beta chains listed next were all sequenced from one sample in a study of CXCR3-negative and CXCR3-positive naive CD8 T cells. 5' RACE with UMI labels generated the TRB cDNA libraries. No DNA is given; TCRdb re-called the 5' RACE reads and lists each CDR3 protein once. This repertoire comprises under 70,000 distinct CDR3 sequences; its ten largest clones make up 20% to 25%. The specimen was memory CD8+ T cells from blood. These TCRs come from a human donor in good health. Some clones in this sample may be carry-over from other donors' samples.

V usage is TRBV6-2 or TRBV6-3 and J usage is TRBJ2-1. This CDR3 has 13 residues. The germline V gene has CDR1 MNHEY and CDR2 SVGEGT. The chain's CDR3 is CASSYSARNEQFF.

V usage is TRBV27 and J usage is TRBJ2-5; TCRdb designates TRBD2, a call that cannot be tested without DNA. CDR1 is MNHEY, CDR2 SMNVEV, per germline (reference sequence). The CDR3 has 17 residues. The CDR3 sequence is CASSPGTSGLYQETQYF.

J is TRBJ2-1 and V is TRBV7-9; TCRdb lists TRBD2, though no DNA is available to test this call. Germline V gene data show CDR1 as SEHNR and CDR2 as FQNEAQ (reference sequence). The CDR3 consists of 13 residues. The CDR3 protein is CASKILEYNEQFF.

The chain carries TRBV7-6 and TRBJ2-7; TCRdb outputs TRBD1, but without DNA this stays unchecked. Germline V CDR1 and CDR2: SGHVS, FNYEAQ. This CDR3 spans 15 amino acids. This CDR3 is CASSSGQGPLGEQYF.